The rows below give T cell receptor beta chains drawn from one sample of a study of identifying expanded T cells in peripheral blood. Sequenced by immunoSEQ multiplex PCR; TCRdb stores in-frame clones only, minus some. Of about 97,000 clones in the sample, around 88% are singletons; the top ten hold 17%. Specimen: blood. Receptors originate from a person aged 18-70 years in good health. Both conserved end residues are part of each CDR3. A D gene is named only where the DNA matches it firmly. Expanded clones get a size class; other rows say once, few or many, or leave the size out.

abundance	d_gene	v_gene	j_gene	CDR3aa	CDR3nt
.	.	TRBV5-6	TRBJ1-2	CASSLGGIYGYTF	TGTGCCAGCAGCTTGGGCGGGATCTATGGCTACACCTTC
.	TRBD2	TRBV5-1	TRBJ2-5	CASSPGLAETQYF	TGCGCCAGCAGCCCGGGACTAGCAGAGACCCAGTACTTC
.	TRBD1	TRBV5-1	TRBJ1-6	CASSLRQGNSPLHF	TGCGCCAGCAGCTTGCGACAGGGTAATTCACCCCTCCACTTT
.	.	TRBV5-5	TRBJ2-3	CASSLAGYSTDTQYF	TGTGCCAGCAGCTTGGCGGGTTACTCCACAGATACGCAGTATTTT
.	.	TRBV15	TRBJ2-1	CATSRDLESQGEQFF	TGTGCCACCAGCAGAGATCTGGAAAGCCAGGGTGAGCAGTTCTTC
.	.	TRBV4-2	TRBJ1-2	CASSQAPDVQYGYTF	TGTGCCAGCAGCCAAGCACCGGACGTTCAGTATGGCTACACCTTC
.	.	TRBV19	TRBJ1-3	CASSTWPGNTIYF	TGTGCCAGTAGCACCTGGCCAGGAAACACCATATATTTT
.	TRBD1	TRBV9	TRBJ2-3	CASSVFPGGHTDTQYF	TGTGCCAGCAGCGTCTTCCCAGGGGGTCACACAGATACGCAGTATTTT
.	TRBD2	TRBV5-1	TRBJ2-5	CASSPGLAGGSVGETQYF	TGCGCCAGCAGTCCGGGACTAGCGGGGGGGAGCGTCGGAGAGACCCAGTACTTC
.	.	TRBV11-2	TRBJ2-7	CASSEGVPYEQYF	TGTGCCAGCAGCGAGGGAGTGCCCTACGAGCAGTACTTC
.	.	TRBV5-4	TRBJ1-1	CASTPYWGTEAFF	TGTGCCAGCACCCCGTATTGGGGCACTGAAGCTTTCTTT
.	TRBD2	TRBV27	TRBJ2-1	CASSLLSSGGYNEQFF	TGTGCCAGCAGTTTACTTTCTAGCGGGGGGTACAATGAGCAGTTCTTC
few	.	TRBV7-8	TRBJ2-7	CASSDRDKYEQYF	TGTGCCAGCAGCGACCGGGACAAATACGAGCAGTACTTC
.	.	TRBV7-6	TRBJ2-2	CASSFATGTKFVLFF	TGTGCCAGCAGCTTCGCGACAGGAACAAAATTTGTGCTGTTTTTT
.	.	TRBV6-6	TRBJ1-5	CASSYLGQPQHF	TGTGCCAGCAGTTACCTGGGTCAGCCCCAGCATTTT
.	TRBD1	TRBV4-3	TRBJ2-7	CASSPGQGGYEQYF	TGCGCCAGCAGCCCTGGACAGGGGGGCTACGAGCAGTACTTC
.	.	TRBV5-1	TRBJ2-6	CASRQGTSGANVLTF	TGCGCCAGCCGCCAAGGGACGTCTGGGGCCAACGTCCTGACTTTC
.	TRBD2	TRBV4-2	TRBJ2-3	CASSQDAGLPTDTQYF	TGTGCCAGCAGCCAAGACGCGGGACTACCCACAGATACGCAGTATTTT
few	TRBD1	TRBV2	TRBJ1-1	CASRGTAAFF	TGTGCCAGCCGTGGGACAGCAGCTTTCTTT
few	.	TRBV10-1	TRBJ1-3	CASGREVPGNTIYF	TGCGCCAGCGGCAGGGAAGTCCCTGGAAACACCATATATTTT
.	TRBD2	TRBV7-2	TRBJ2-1	CASSLSGGASYNEQFF	TGTGCCAGCAGCCTCAGCGGGGGGGCCTCCTACAATGAGCAGTTCTTC
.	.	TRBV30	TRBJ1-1	CAWSVSLNTEAFF	TGTGCCTGGAGTGTCAGCTTAAACACTGAAGCTTTCTTT
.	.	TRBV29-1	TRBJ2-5	CSVASTETQYF	TGCAGCGTTGCTAGCACGGAGACCCAGTACTTC
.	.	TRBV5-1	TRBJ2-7	CASSLWLALGEQYF	TGCGCCAGCAGCTTGTGGTTGGCTCTAGGGGAGCAGTACTTC
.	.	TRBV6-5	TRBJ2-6	CASSYSQSGANVLTF	TGTGCCAGCAGTTACTCACAATCTGGGGCCAACGTCCTGACTTTC
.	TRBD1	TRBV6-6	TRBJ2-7	CASGWTGRNEQYF	TGTGCCAGTGGGTGGACAGGGAGGAACGAGCAGTACTTC
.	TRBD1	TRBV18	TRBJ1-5	CASSPNAGTGLQPQHF	TGTGCCAGCTCACCTAACGCCGGGACAGGGCTTCAGCCCCAGCATTTT
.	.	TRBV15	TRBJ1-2	CATSRDYIGYGYTF	TGTGCCACCAGCAGAGATTATATAGGCTATGGCTACACCTTC
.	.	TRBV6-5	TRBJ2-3	CASSYGPSTDTQYF	TGTGCCAGCAGTTATGGCCCTAGCACAGATACGCAGTATTTT
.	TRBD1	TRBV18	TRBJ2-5	CASSPAGTGVETQYF	TGTGCCAGCTCGCCAGCCGGGACAGGGGTAGAGACCCAGTACTTC
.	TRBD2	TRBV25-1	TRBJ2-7	CASSGDGGTSSYEQYF	TGTGCCAGCAGTGGAGACGGGGGGACCAGCTCCTACGAGCAGTACTTC
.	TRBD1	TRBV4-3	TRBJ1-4	CASSRYEGAGGELFF	TGCGCCAGCAGCCGGTACGAGGGGGCCGGTGGTGAACTGTTTTTT
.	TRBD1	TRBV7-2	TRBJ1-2	CASSTRTGVNYGYTF	TGTGCCAGCAGCACCCGGACAGGGGTTAACTATGGCTACACCTTC
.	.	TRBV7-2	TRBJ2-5	CASSRGGGETQYF	TGTGCCAGCAGCCGAGGGGGGGGCGAGACCCAGTACTTC
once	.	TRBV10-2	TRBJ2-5	CASQNGPAKTQYF	TGCGCCAGCCAAAACGGCCCCGCAAAGACCCAGTACTTC
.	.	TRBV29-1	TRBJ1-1	CSVVAGATTEAFF	TGCAGCGTTGTGGCGGGCGCCACCACTGAAGCTTTCTTT
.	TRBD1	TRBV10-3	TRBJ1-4	CAISLQGTPNEKLFF	TGTGCCATCAGCTTACAGGGGACCCCTAATGAAAAACTGTTTTTT
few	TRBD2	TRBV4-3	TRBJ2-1	CASSPFSPSGGALSPYNEQFF	TGCGCCAGCAGCCCTTTCTCCCCTAGCGGGGGGGCCCTGTCCCCCTACAATGAGCAGTTCTTC